This TCR beta chain derives from a study of T cell responses to AZD1222 COVID-19 vaccine (dated by TCRdb to 2020 to 2022). Describing the broader study: AZD1222 recipients given second doses at about 4 weeks or at about 12 weeks were pooled, since spike-specific TCR depth and breadth were not found to differ between the two schedules. TCR sequencing covered over 230 trial participants: about 210 given two doses of AZD1222 and 26 given two doses of MenACWY control vaccine. Enrollment into the trials was organized by age into subgroups of 18-55, 56-69 and 70-plus years, and those subgroups contained about 150, 27 and 61 TCR-sequenced participants, respectively. Summary of the overall study and its limitations: Reportedly, almost half of the unique spike-specific TCRs recognized epitopes lying outside the regions that are mutated in the B.1.351 and B.1.1.7 variants. Conclusions about previously exposed vaccinees were limited because only six AZD1222 recipients were SARS-CoV-2 seropositive at baseline. The vaccine-associated CD4 TCRs covered the entire spike protein, and the dominant responses fell in regions 160-218 and 743-854. Most participants were white British and females outnumbered males, and the authors suggested that clonal diversity may have been underestimated. Because no day 14 peak-response samples were available, repertoires were characterized only after the peak T cell response. After two AZD1222 doses, both the breadth and the depth of spike-specific TCRs were significantly higher than at day 0 and than in MenACWY recipients. In the small 56-69-year group, the increase in depth fell short of significance, most likely because of low power.

The CDR3 measures 16 amino acids from cysteine to phenylalanine. The CDR3 DNA has 48 bases and is translated from base 1. V sheds 7 bases and J sheds 1 base, leaving 16 bases between their ends. Via the germline V gene (reference sequence), CDR1 is LNHDA and CDR2 SQIVND. Concerning this clone itself: There is no known antigen for this receptor. No quality values exist for individual bases; no much larger clone is one base distant.

The CDR3 regions of human TCRbeta chains were analyzed by immunosequencing. As for the authors' bioinformatics: TCRs in the repertoires were matched against a reference library of SARS-CoV-2-specific TCRs that had been generated with the MIRA antigen-specificity platform. Breadth meant the fraction of unique TCRs that were SARS-CoV-2-associated, whereas depth meant the fraction of total T cells that were SARS-CoV-2-associated. Using the MIRA data, each spike-specific TCR was assigned both to the spike region to which the TCR was reactive and to a CD4 or CD8 class. Log10-transformed breadth and depth values were compared by one-way ANOVA with Sidak's multiple comparisons tests. The clones in this table, taken by TCRdb from immuneACCESS, are in-frame only. Not every clone is retained; where verified, under half of the shortfall comes from an unresolved V gene, and the cause of the rest is unknown. That table supplies the V and J calls and clone size; D and trimming were determined from the DNA. Counted in this sample were 90,000 to 150,000 clones; about 85% of them appeared once. The top ten clonotypes cover roughly 2.3% of the sample.

The intended sense of this specimen's time point label: baseline before first vaccination. The vaccinee samples were drawn from two UK trials, COV001 and COV002, one of which was a single-blind randomized controlled phase 2/3 trial testing AZD1222 (ChAdOx1 nCoV-19) in healthy adults. For TCRbeta chain sequencing, PBMC samples were collected from trial participants at day 0 and at day 28 after the second dose. This sequence originates from an adult in good health. The sequencing here drew on peripheral blood, taken on day 0 of AZD1222 vaccination. The V gene is TRBV19 and the J gene is TRBJ2-2; TRBD1 might be the D gene, on 6 matching bases. The DNA sequence is TGTGCCAGTAACCCCTCGGCAGGGGTGAACACCGGGGAGCTGTTTTTT. Its protein product is CASNPSAGVNTGELFF.